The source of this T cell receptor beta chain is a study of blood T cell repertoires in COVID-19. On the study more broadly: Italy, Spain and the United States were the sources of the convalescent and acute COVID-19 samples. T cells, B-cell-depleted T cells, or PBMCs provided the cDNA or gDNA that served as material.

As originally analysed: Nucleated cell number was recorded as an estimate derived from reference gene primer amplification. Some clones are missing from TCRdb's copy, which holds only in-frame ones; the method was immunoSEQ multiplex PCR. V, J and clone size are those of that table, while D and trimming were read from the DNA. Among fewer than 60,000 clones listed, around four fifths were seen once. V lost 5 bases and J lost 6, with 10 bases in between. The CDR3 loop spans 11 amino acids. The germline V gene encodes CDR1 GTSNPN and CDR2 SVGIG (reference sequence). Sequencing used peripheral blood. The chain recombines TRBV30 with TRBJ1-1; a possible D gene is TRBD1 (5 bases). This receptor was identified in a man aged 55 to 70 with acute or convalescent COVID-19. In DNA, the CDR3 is TGTGCCTGGGGCAGGGAATCTGAAGCTTTCTTT. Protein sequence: CAWGRESEAFF.